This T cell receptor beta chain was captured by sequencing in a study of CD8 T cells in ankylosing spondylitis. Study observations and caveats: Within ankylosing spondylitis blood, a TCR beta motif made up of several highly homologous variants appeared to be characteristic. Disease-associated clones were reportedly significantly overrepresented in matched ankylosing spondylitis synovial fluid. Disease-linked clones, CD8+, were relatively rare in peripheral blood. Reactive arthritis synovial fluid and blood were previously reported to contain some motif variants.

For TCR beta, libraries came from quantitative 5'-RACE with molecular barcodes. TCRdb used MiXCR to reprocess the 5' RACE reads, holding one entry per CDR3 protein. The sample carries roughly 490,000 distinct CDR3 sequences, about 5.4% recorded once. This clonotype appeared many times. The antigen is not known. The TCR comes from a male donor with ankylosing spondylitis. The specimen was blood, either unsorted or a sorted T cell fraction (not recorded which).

CDR3 DNA: TGCAGTGTATCGTCCGTAATTAATTCACCCCTCCACTTT. Translating it yields CSVSSVINSPLHF. The chain links TRBV20-1 to TRBJ1-6; D gene uncertain. The length of the CDR3 is 13 residues. Trimming took 7 bases from V and 6 from J, leaving 13 bases between them. Germline V lookup: CDR1 DFQATT, CDR2 SNEGSKA (reference sequence).